This is a list of T cell receptor beta chains from one sample in a study of blood T cell repertoires in COVID-19. Some clones are missing from TCRdb's copy, which holds only in-frame ones; the method was immunoSEQ multiplex PCR. Among tens of thousands of clones listed, approximately 86% were seen once. Specimen: peripheral blood. Receptors originate from a man aged 35 to 55 with COVID-19, enrolled during active disease. Both conserved end residues are part of each CDR3. The D gene is left open where the match is weak. A clone size is listed for some rows: how often the clone was seen (once, few, many), or a class if it is expanded.

clone size	V gene	J gene	D gene	CDR3 DNA	CDR3 protein
-	TRBV5-1	TRBJ1-1	TRBD1	TGCGCCAGCAGCGATCAGACAGGGGCAGAAGCTTTCTTT	CASSDQTGAEAFF
-	TRBV4-1	TRBJ2-1	-	TGCGCCAGCAGCCAAGTTGGGCGGGGTTTAAGCTCCTACAATGAGCAGTTCTTC	CASSQVGRGLSSYNEQFF
few	TRBV19	TRBJ1-2	-	TGTGCCAGTAGTCGACAGGATTATGGCTACACCTTC	CASSRQDYGYTF
-	TRBV5-4	TRBJ2-3	TRBD2	TGTGCCAGCAGCTCGGCGGGACTAGCGGGGGCCCTAGATACGCAGTATTTT	CASSSAGLAGALDTQYF
-	TRBV15	TRBJ2-5	-	TGTGCCACCAGCAGAGGAACCACAGGGTTTGAGGAGACCCAGTACTTC	CATSRGTTGFEETQYF
-	TRBV18	TRBJ1-3	-	TGTGCCAGCTCACCACCGAGGGCCATCTCTGGAAACACCATATATTTT	CASSPPRAISGNTIYF
-	TRBV3-1/TRBV3-2	TRBJ2-5	-	TGTGCCAGCAGCCGAGAATTCGGGGGGCCCTCTGGGACCCAGTACTTC	CASSREFGGPSGTQYF
-	TRBV27	TRBJ2-7	-	TGTGCCAGCAGCCTACAGGGTACGATCTACGAGCAGTACTTC	CASSLQGTIYEQYF
-	TRBV19	TRBJ2-5	-	TGTGCCAGCCCCCCGGGTGTACTCCAAGAGACCCAGTACTTC	CASPPGVLQETQYF
-	TRBV24-1	TRBJ2-1	-	TGTGCCACCAGTGATGGGGGCTTGGGTAAGCAGTTCTTC	CATSDGGLGKQFF
-	TRBV11-2	TRBJ2-5	TRBD1	TGTGCCAGCAGCTCCAACAGGGGGCGCAAGACCCAGTACTTC	CASSSNRGRKTQYF
-	TRBV10-1	TRBJ2-7	-	TGCGCCAGCAGTGACGGGTCATCGGAGCAGTACTTC	CASSDGSSEQYF
-	TRBV9	TRBJ1-6	TRBD1	TGTGCCAGCAGCCTTCGACAGGGAAGTGATTCACCCCTCCACTTT	CASSLRQGSDSPLHF
-	TRBV5-1	TRBJ2-3	TRBD2	TGCGCCAGCAGCTTGGCCGGGACTAGCGGCAACACAGATACGCAGTATTTT	CASSLAGTSGNTDTQYF
-	TRBV6-5	TRBJ1-6	TRBD1	TGTGCCAGCAGTTATCCAGGGGGAAATTCACCCCTCCACTTT	CASSYPGGNSPLHF
-	TRBV7-2	TRBJ2-7	-	TGTGCCAGCAGCCGAACTCCCCCCCACGAGCAGTACTTC	CASSRTPPHEQYF
-	TRBV3-1/TRBV3-2	TRBJ1-6	TRBD1	TGTGCCAGCAGCCGGGAGGACAGGGATAATTCACCCCTCCACTTT	CASSREDRDNSPLHF
-	TRBV27	TRBJ2-7	-	TGTGCCAGCAGTTTAGGTCCAGGGCGGTCCTACGAGCAGTACTTC	CASSLGPGRSYEQYF
few	TRBV6-2/TRBV6-3	TRBJ1-1	-	TGTGCCAGCAGTGGGGCGTCGAACACTGAAGCTTTCTTT	CASSGASNTEAFF
-	TRBV5-1	TRBJ2-5	TRBD2	TGCGCCAGCAGCCGACATAGCGGGGGAGCGTTAGAGACCCAGTACTTC	CASSRHSGGALETQYF
-	TRBV27	TRBJ1-1	-	TGTGCCAGCAGTGCCACAGGGTCCTCAGCTTTCTTT	CASSATGSSAFF
-	TRBV5-4	TRBJ2-2	TRBD2	TGTGCCAGCAGCTTGCGGGTGCGGGGGGGCATGAGAGGCGGGGAGCTGTTTTTT	CASSLRVRGGMRGGELFF
once	TRBV5-1	TRBJ2-3	-	TGCGCCAGCAGCTTGGCGGGGGTCTCCACAGATACGCAGTATTTT	CASSLAGVSTDTQYF
-	TRBV6-5	TRBJ2-7	TRBD2	TGTGCCAGCGCGGGGGGTCTAAGCTCCTACGAGCAGTACTTC	CASAGGLSSYEQYF
-	TRBV7-6	TRBJ2-3	-	TGTGCCAGCAGCTTAGGGCCGGAGGATACGCAGTATTTT	CASSLGPEDTQYF
-	TRBV7-9	TRBJ2-5	TRBD1	TGTGCCAGCAGAGTGGCGACAGGGTCTCCAGAGACCCAGTACTTC	CASRVATGSPETQYF
-	TRBV5-6	TRBJ1-3	-	TGTGCCAGCAGCTTGGCCCTACAGGGCCTCCTCTCTGGAAACACCATATATTTT	CASSLALQGLLSGNTIYF
-	TRBV4-2	TRBJ1-1	TRBD1	TGTGCCAGCAGCCCTCAGGGGGGCGGCACTGAAGCTTTCTTT	CASSPQGGGTEAFF
-	TRBV5-1	TRBJ2-7	TRBD2	TGCGCCAGCAGCCACACCGGGACTAGCGGGGGGGCACCCTACGAGCAGTACTTC	CASSHTGTSGGAPYEQYF
-	TRBV7-8	TRBJ2-3	TRBD2	TGTGCCAGCAGCTTAAAAGCTAGCGGGGGCTCCAGCACAGATACGCAGTATTTT	CASSLKASGGSSTDTQYF